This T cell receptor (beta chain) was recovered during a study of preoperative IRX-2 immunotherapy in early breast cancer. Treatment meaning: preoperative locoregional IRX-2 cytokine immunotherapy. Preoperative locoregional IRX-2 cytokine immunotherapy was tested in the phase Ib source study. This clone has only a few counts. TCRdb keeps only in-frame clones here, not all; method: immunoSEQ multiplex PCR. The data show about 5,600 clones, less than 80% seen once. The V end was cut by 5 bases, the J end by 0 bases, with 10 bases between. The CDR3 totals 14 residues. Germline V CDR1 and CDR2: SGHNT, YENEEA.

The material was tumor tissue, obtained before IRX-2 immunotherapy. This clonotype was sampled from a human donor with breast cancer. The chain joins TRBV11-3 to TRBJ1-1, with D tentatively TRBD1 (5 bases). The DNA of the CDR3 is TGTGCCAGCAGCCCGGTGGGGGTGAACACTGAAGCTTTCTTT. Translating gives CASSPVGVNTEAFF.